A selection of T cell receptor beta chains follows, all from one sample in a study of T-cell memory formation after mild COVID-19. TCRdb independently ran MiXCR on the 5' RACE reads; one entry per CDR3 protein. Of 400,000 to 550,000 distinct CDR3 sequences listed, around 27% are singletons. The sequencing input was PBMCs or a T cell subset sorted from them (not recorded which). Source of these receptors: an adult woman who had mild COVID-19 (a few samples of this study predate the infection). Cell type and time point are not known. Both conserved end residues are part of each CDR3. The order of the fields is D gene, V gene, clone size, J gene, CDR3 DNA, CDR3 protein. The D gene is left open where the match is weak. Only some rows state a clone size, as once, few, many or a class for expanded clones.

d_call: NA; v_call: TRBV7-3; clone_size: NA; j_call: TRBJ2-1; cdr3_nt: TGTGCCAGCAGCTCAAAAGAGGGTAGCTACAATGAGCAGTTCTTC; cdr3_aa: CASSSKEGSYNEQFF
d_call: NA; v_call: TRBV5-6; clone_size: few; j_call: TRBJ2-7; cdr3_nt: TGTGCCAGCAGATTCGCAGCTTACTCTAGCTCCTACGAGCAGTACTTC; cdr3_aa: CASRFAAYSSSYEQYF
d_call: NA; v_call: TRBV20-1; clone_size: NA; j_call: TRBJ1-4; cdr3_nt: TGCAGCGCCGTATTAATCGGGACAACTAATGAAAAACTGTTTTTT; cdr3_aa: CSAVLIGTTNEKLFF
d_call: NA; v_call: TRBV12-3/TRBV12-4; clone_size: NA; j_call: TRBJ1-2; cdr3_nt: TGTGCCAGCAGTCGGGGACGGTCCTATGGCTACACCTTC; cdr3_aa: CASSRGRSYGYTF
d_call: NA; v_call: TRBV9; clone_size: few; j_call: TRBJ2-7; cdr3_nt: TGTGCCAGCAGCGTCGGACCCTCTTACGAGCAGTACTTC; cdr3_aa: CASSVGPSYEQYF
d_call: NA; v_call: TRBV18; clone_size: many; j_call: TRBJ2-5; cdr3_nt: TGTGCCAGCTCACCACCTACCGGGACCCAGTACTTC; cdr3_aa: CASSPPTGTQYF
d_call: TRBD2; v_call: TRBV7-6; clone_size: few; j_call: TRBJ2-1; cdr3_nt: TGTGCCAGCAGCCCAACTAGCGGGAGGGAGCACAATGAGCAGTTCTTC; cdr3_aa: CASSPTSGREHNEQFF
d_call: TRBD1; v_call: TRBV7-2; clone_size: few; j_call: TRBJ2-7; cdr3_nt: TGTGCCAGCAGCTCCCCCGGACAGGGAGACTACGAGCAGTACTTC; cdr3_aa: CASSSPGQGDYEQYF
d_call: NA; v_call: TRBV5-1; clone_size: few; j_call: TRBJ2-1; cdr3_nt: TGCGCCAGCAGCTGGACTACCAAAAACAATGAGCAGTTCTTC; cdr3_aa: CASSWTTKNNEQFF
d_call: NA; v_call: TRBV9; clone_size: NA; j_call: TRBJ2-7; cdr3_nt: TGTGCCAGCCGTAAAGGACCGCGGGCCGGCGGCGAGCAGTACTTC; cdr3_aa: CASRKGPRAGGEQYF
d_call: NA; v_call: TRBV12-3/TRBV12-4; clone_size: many; j_call: TRBJ2-1; cdr3_nt: TGTGCCAGCAGACGGGATCGTCTCCCACAGAATGAGCAGTTCTTC; cdr3_aa: CASRRDRLPQNEQFF
d_call: TRBD2; v_call: TRBV20-1; clone_size: few; j_call: TRBJ2-7; cdr3_nt: TGCAGTGCTGGGAAGCGGGATCCTTACGAGCAGTACTTC; cdr3_aa: CSAGKRDPYEQYF
d_call: TRBD1; v_call: TRBV7-9; clone_size: NA; j_call: TRBJ2-7; cdr3_nt: TGTGCCAGCAGCTTACCCTACAGGGGTGGGTACGAGCAGTACTTC; cdr3_aa: CASSLPYRGGYEQYF
d_call: TRBD1; v_call: TRBV7-3; clone_size: NA; j_call: TRBJ2-7; cdr3_nt: TGTGCCAGCAGCTTATTTTCAGGGGGAACCTACGAGCAGTACTTC; cdr3_aa: CASSLFSGGTYEQYF
d_call: TRBD1; v_call: TRBV9; clone_size: few; j_call: TRBJ1-1; cdr3_nt: TGTGCCAGCAGCGTAGGGGAGGGGGCAACTGAAGCTTTCTTT; cdr3_aa: CASSVGEGATEAFF
d_call: NA; v_call: TRBV11-2; clone_size: NA; j_call: TRBJ2-2; cdr3_nt: TGTGCCAGCAACCCGGACGGTAACACCGGGGAGCTGTTTTTT; cdr3_aa: CASNPDGNTGELFF
d_call: TRBD1; v_call: TRBV12-3/TRBV12-4; clone_size: few; j_call: TRBJ2-1; cdr3_nt: TGTGCCAGCAGTCGGACAGGAGTGAACAATGAGCAGTTCTTC; cdr3_aa: CASSRTGVNNEQFF
d_call: NA; v_call: TRBV7-9; clone_size: few; j_call: TRBJ2-3; cdr3_nt: TGTGCCAGCAGCCCCCGTGGGAGAGGTACAGATACGCAGTATTTT; cdr3_aa: CASSPRGRGTDTQYF
d_call: TRBD2; v_call: TRBV27; clone_size: NA; j_call: TRBJ2-1; cdr3_nt: TGTGACAGCAGTTCCCACGGACTAGCGGGACGGGACAATGAGCAGTTCTTC; cdr3_aa: CDSSSHGLAGRDNEQFF
d_call: NA; v_call: TRBV25-1; clone_size: NA; j_call: TRBJ1-1; cdr3_nt: TGTGCCAGCAGTGATGTCCTTACGGAAGCTTTCTTT; cdr3_aa: CASSDVLTEAFF
d_call: NA; v_call: TRBV12-3/TRBV12-4; clone_size: NA; j_call: TRBJ1-1; cdr3_nt: TGTGCCAGCAGCCCATCAACCTCCCGTGGGCCAACTTCGAGTGGCCCGAACACTGAAGCTTTCTTT; cdr3_aa: CASSPSTSRGPTSSGPNTEAFF
d_call: TRBD2; v_call: TRBV5-1; clone_size: few; j_call: TRBJ2-1; cdr3_nt: TGCGCCAGCAGCTTGATGACTAGCGGGAGCAATGAGCAGTTCTTC; cdr3_aa: CASSLMTSGSNEQFF
d_call: TRBD1; v_call: TRBV24-1; clone_size: few; j_call: TRBJ2-3; cdr3_nt: TGTGCCACTGAGGCAGGGGGCCGCACAGATACGCAGTATTTT; cdr3_aa: CATEAGGRTDTQYF
d_call: TRBD1; v_call: TRBV4-1; clone_size: NA; j_call: TRBJ2-4; cdr3_nt: TGCGCCAGCAGCCAAGATAAGGTTGGACAGGGGGCAGCCAAAAACATTCAGTACTTC; cdr3_aa: CASSQDKVGQGAAKNIQYF
d_call: NA; v_call: TRBV20-1; clone_size: few; j_call: TRBJ2-3; cdr3_nt: TGCAGTGCTAGGCCCGGGGCGGCCAACACAGATACGCAGTATTTT; cdr3_aa: CSARPGAANTDTQYF
d_call: NA; v_call: TRBV10-3; clone_size: NA; j_call: TRBJ2-2; cdr3_nt: TGTGCCATCAGTGGGGGACCGGCCTCCGGTGGGGAGCTGTTTTTT; cdr3_aa: CAISGGPASGGELFF
d_call: TRBD2; v_call: TRBV29-1; clone_size: NA; j_call: TRBJ2-3; cdr3_nt: TGCAGCGTAGCCCGGACTAGCGGGTTAAGCACAGATACGCAGTATTTT; cdr3_aa: CSVARTSGLSTDTQYF
d_call: NA; v_call: TRBV18; clone_size: NA; j_call: TRBJ2-2; cdr3_nt: TGTGCCAGCTCACTCGGGACAAAGACCACCGGGGAGCTGTTTTTT; cdr3_aa: CASSLGTKTTGELFF
d_call: NA; v_call: TRBV24-1; clone_size: many; j_call: TRBJ2-3; cdr3_nt: TGTGCCACCAGTCCCAGGGACGTTGACACAGATACGCAGTATTTT; cdr3_aa: CATSPRDVDTDTQYF
d_call: NA; v_call: TRBV7-9; clone_size: NA; j_call: TRBJ1-6; cdr3_nt: TGTGCCAGCAGCCCCTTGAGGAGCTCCTATAATTCACCCCTCCACTTT; cdr3_aa: CASSPLRSSYNSPLHF
d_call: NA; v_call: TRBV12-3/TRBV12-4; clone_size: once; j_call: TRBJ1-1; cdr3_nt: TGTGCCAGCAGTTTATCCCCAGGGACTTTCTTT; cdr3_aa: CASSLSPGTFF
d_call: NA; v_call: TRBV10-3; clone_size: few; j_call: TRBJ2-1; cdr3_nt: TGTGCCATCAGTGAGGAGGCGTACAATGAGCAGTTCTTC; cdr3_aa: CAISEEAYNEQFF
d_call: NA; v_call: TRBV30; clone_size: NA; j_call: TRBJ1-2; cdr3_nt: TGTGCCTGGACCCCCCCGGGGGGGTACGGCTACACCTTC; cdr3_aa: CAWTPPGGYGYTF
d_call: NA; v_call: TRBV20-1; clone_size: NA; j_call: TRBJ2-1; cdr3_nt: TGCAGTGCCCATAGCGGACGCTCCTACAATGAGCAGTTCTTC; cdr3_aa: CSAHSGRSYNEQFF
d_call: NA; v_call: TRBV10-3; clone_size: few; j_call: TRBJ1-2; cdr3_nt: TGTGCCATCAGTGAATGGGGAAATGGCTACACCTTC; cdr3_aa: CAISEWGNGYTF
d_call: NA; v_call: TRBV5-1; clone_size: few; j_call: TRBJ2-1; cdr3_nt: TGCGCCAGCAGCTTGGCCGGGACCCTTGGTCAAAGCTCCTACAATGAGCAGTTCTTC; cdr3_aa: CASSLAGTLGQSSYNEQFF
d_call: NA; v_call: TRBV14; clone_size: few; j_call: TRBJ2-3; cdr3_nt: TGTGCCAGCAGCCAAGATCACACCCCAGATACGCAGTATTTT; cdr3_aa: CASSQDHTPDTQYF
d_call: TRBD1; v_call: TRBV9; clone_size: few; j_call: TRBJ2-7; cdr3_nt: TGTGCCAGCAGCGTAGGGTTATTCGGGACAGACTCCTACGAGCAGTACTTC; cdr3_aa: CASSVGLFGTDSYEQYF
d_call: NA; v_call: TRBV7-9; clone_size: few; j_call: TRBJ2-7; cdr3_nt: TGTGCCAGCAGCTCACCCCTGGGGGAGCAGTACTTC; cdr3_aa: CASSSPLGEQYF
d_call: NA; v_call: TRBV18; clone_size: few; j_call: TRBJ2-5; cdr3_nt: TGTGCCAGCTCACCACCAGCAGGGGGGGAGACCCAGTACTTC; cdr3_aa: CASSPPAGGETQYF
d_call: NA; v_call: TRBV11-1; clone_size: few; j_call: TRBJ2-5; cdr3_nt: TGTGCCAGCACCGGGGGGACAGACCAAGAGACCCAGTACTTC; cdr3_aa: CASTGGTDQETQYF
d_call: NA; v_call: TRBV20-1; clone_size: NA; j_call: TRBJ1-2; cdr3_nt: TGCAGTGCTAGCCCCTTCAGGGATGGCTATGGCTACACCTTC; cdr3_aa: CSASPFRDGYGYTF
d_call: NA; v_call: TRBV5-1; clone_size: many; j_call: TRBJ2-1; cdr3_nt: TGCGCCAGCAGCTTGGATCGGGCGGACGGGAACAATGAGCAGTTCTTC; cdr3_aa: CASSLDRADGNNEQFF
d_call: NA; v_call: TRBV4-2; clone_size: NA; j_call: TRBJ2-3; cdr3_nt: TGTGCCAGCAGCCGACTGGGAAGTAGCACAGATACGCAGTATTTT; cdr3_aa: CASSRLGSSTDTQYF
d_call: NA; v_call: TRBV9; clone_size: few; j_call: TRBJ1-6; cdr3_nt: TGTGCCAGCAGTCACCCTCAGGGGCAGGGGAGCTCCTATAATTCACCCCTCCACTTT; cdr3_aa: CASSHPQGQGSSYNSPLHF
d_call: NA; v_call: TRBV29-1; clone_size: NA; j_call: TRBJ1-2; cdr3_nt: TGCAGCGTTTCCGGGACGTCTTATGGCTACACCTTC; cdr3_aa: CSVSGTSYGYTF
d_call: NA; v_call: TRBV7-2; clone_size: NA; j_call: TRBJ2-2; cdr3_nt: TGTGCCAGCAGCTTCATGGCCGAGCTGTTTTTT; cdr3_aa: CASSFMAELFF
d_call: NA; v_call: TRBV24-1; clone_size: NA; j_call: TRBJ2-5; cdr3_nt: TGTGCCACCAGTGATTTCTTGAGGGGAGCGGAGACCCAGTACTTC; cdr3_aa: CATSDFLRGAETQYF
d_call: NA; v_call: TRBV7-6; clone_size: few; j_call: TRBJ2-7; cdr3_nt: TGTGCCAGCAGCTTAGAATGGACGGCTCAAGAGCAGTACTTC; cdr3_aa: CASSLEWTAQEQYF
d_call: NA; v_call: TRBV5-1; clone_size: few; j_call: TRBJ2-3; cdr3_nt: TGCGCCAGCAGCTTTGCGGGGGCTGGCACAGATACGCAGTATTTT; cdr3_aa: CASSFAGAGTDTQYF
d_call: NA; v_call: TRBV5-1; clone_size: few; j_call: TRBJ2-2; cdr3_nt: TGCGCCAGCAGCGTAGGAGGACAGTCAAAGGACGGGGAGCTGTTTTTT; cdr3_aa: CASSVGGQSKDGELFF
d_call: TRBD2; v_call: TRBV12-3/TRBV12-4; clone_size: NA; j_call: TRBJ2-1; cdr3_nt: TGTGCCAGCAGCTTTAGATATAGCGGGGGGGCCAATGAGCAGTTCTTC; cdr3_aa: CASSFRYSGGANEQFF
d_call: NA; v_call: TRBV5-1; clone_size: NA; j_call: TRBJ1-4; cdr3_nt: TGCGCCAGCAGCTCGGGGATGGTTGATGAAAAACTGTTTTTT; cdr3_aa: CASSSGMVDEKLFF
d_call: NA; v_call: TRBV19; clone_size: few; j_call: TRBJ1-1; cdr3_nt: TGTGCCAGTAGTATAGGTGGGCCCACTGAAGCTTTCTTT; cdr3_aa: CASSIGGPTEAFF
d_call: NA; v_call: TRBV5-1; clone_size: few; j_call: TRBJ1-5; cdr3_nt: TGCGCCAGCAGCTTGGCGGGGGAAAGCAATCAGCCCCAGCATTTT; cdr3_aa: CASSLAGESNQPQHF
d_call: NA; v_call: TRBV7-9; clone_size: NA; j_call: TRBJ2-1; cdr3_nt: TGTGCCAGCCCTGCCGGGGATGAGCAGTTCTTC; cdr3_aa: CASPAGDEQFF
d_call: TRBD2; v_call: TRBV12-3/TRBV12-4; clone_size: once; j_call: TRBJ2-7; cdr3_nt: TGTGCCAGCAACCCTAGCGGGCCTTCCTACGAGCAGTACTTC; cdr3_aa: CASNPSGPSYEQYF
d_call: NA; v_call: TRBV12-3/TRBV12-4; clone_size: NA; j_call: TRBJ2-5; cdr3_nt: TGTGCCAGCAAAGTCGCCGAGACCCAGTACTTC; cdr3_aa: CASKVAETQYF
d_call: TRBD2; v_call: TRBV12-5; clone_size: few; j_call: TRBJ2-1; cdr3_nt: TGTGCTAGTGGTTTGGTACTCCGTTCGACTAGCGGGGGTTACAATGAGCAGTTCTTC; cdr3_aa: CASGLVLRSTSGGYNEQFF